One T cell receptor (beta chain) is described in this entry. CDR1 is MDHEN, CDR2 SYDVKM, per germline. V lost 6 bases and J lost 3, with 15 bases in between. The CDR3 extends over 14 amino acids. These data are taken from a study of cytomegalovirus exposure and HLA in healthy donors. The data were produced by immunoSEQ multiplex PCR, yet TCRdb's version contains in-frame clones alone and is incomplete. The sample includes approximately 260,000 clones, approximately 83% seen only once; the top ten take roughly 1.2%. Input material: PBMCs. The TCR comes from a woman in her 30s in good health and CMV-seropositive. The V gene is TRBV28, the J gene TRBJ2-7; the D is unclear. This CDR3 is CASSPPERLYEQYF. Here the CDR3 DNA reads TGTGCCAGCAGCCCCCCAGAGCGCCTCTACGAGCAGTACTTC.